This TCR beta chain came from a study of T cell repertoires in cytomegalovirus infection. Study-level background: Public TCR beta signatures provided an indication of both CMV infection and a matching HLA type.

This clonotype was counted many times. Its antigen is as yet unknown. V was pared by 0 bases and J by 3 bases, with 13 bases of the junction left unmatched. This CDR3 has 18 amino acids. Germline CDR1 reads DFQATT; CDR2 reads SNEGSKA (reference sequence). Study-wide findings and caveats: CMV carriers having the relevant HLA were flagged by cumulative public TCR beta family frequency. The response measured ex vivo was dominated by TCR beta clonotypes (HLA-C-restricted and CMV-specific).

TCRdb redid the calling of the reads with MiXCR, one entry per CDR3 protein. The sample includes approximately 500,000 distinct CDR3 sequences, about 11% of them seen just once. The receptor was isolated from a human donor in good health (CMV status not recorded). Some clones in this sample may be carry-over from other donors' samples. The sequencing input was PBMCs. V and J are TRBV20-1 and TRBJ2-2; 7 bases match TRBD1. The CDR3 coding sequence is TGCAGTGCTAGAGATGGGGGTGGCACAGGGGTGTACACCGGGGAGCTGTTTTTT. Encoded protein: CSARDGGGTGVYTGELFF.